This section outlines one T cell receptor (beta chain) sequence together with its context. Its antigen is unknown. This sample was included in a study of T cell repertoires in cytomegalovirus infection. As for the study in general: It can be stated that public TCR beta signatures indicated CMV infection as well as a matching HLA type.

TCRdb re-analysed the reads in MiXCR, keeping a single row per CDR3 protein. Of 650,000 to 900,000 distinct CDR3 sequences in the sample, 25% to 30% are singletons; the top ten hold less than 15%. The CDR3 sequence is 14 residues long. V lost 7 bases, J lost 3 bases, and 13 bases lay in between. The V call is TRBV12-3 or TRBV12-4, the J call TRBJ2-1, with D maybe TRBD2 (6 bases). This receptor was identified in a human donor in good health (CMV status not recorded). Some clones in this sample may be carry-over from other donors' samples. The sample was cultured CD8+ T cells from PBMCs, taken from culture after CMV antigen stimulation. CDR3 bases: TGTGCCAGCAAAAGGGAGGTGGGCTACAATGAGCAGTTCTTC. It codes for CASKREVGYNEQFF.